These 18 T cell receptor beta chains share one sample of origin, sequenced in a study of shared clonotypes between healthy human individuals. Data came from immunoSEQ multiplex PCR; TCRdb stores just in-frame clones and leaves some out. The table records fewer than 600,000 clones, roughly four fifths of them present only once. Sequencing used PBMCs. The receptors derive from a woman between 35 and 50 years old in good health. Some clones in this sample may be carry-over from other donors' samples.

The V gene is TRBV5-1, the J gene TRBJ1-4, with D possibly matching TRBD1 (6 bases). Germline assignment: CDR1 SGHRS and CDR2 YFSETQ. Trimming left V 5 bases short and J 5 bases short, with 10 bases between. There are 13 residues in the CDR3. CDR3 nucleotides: TGCGCCAGCAGAGGGGGGCCGAATGAAAAACTGTTTTTT. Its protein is CASRGGPNEKLFF.

CDR3 DNA sequence: TGTGCCAGCAGCCCCGGAGGCGGCCTACGTAGCACAGATACGCAGTATTTT. Protein sequence: CASSPGGGLRSTDTQYF. The chain carries TRBV5-4 and TRBJ2-3, with a tentative D call TRBD2 (5 bases). V lost 4 bases, J lost 0 bases, and 18 bases lay in between. Germline CDR1 and CDR2: SGHNT and YYREEE (reference sequence). The CDR3 extends over 17 amino acids.

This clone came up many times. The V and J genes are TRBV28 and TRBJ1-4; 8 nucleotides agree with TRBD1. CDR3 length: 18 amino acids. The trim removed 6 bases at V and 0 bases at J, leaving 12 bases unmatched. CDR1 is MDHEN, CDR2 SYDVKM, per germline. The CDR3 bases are TGTGCCAGCAGGATCGGACAGGGCCCCTTTGCAACTAATGAAAAACTGTTTTTT. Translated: CASRIGQGPFATNEKLFF.

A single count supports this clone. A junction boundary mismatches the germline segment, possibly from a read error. The CDR3 spells CASAGRPLYGQYF. As DNA, the CDR3 is TGTGCCTCCGCGGGGCGACCCCTCTACGGGCAGTACTTC. The rearrangement links TRBV30 to TRBJ2-7; D might be TRBD2 (6 bases). CDR3 size: 13 residues. Germline CDR1 and CDR2: GTSNPN and SVGIG (reference sequence). Based on the CDR3 plus reference TRBV30 and TRBJ2-7, the full variable domain is SQTIHQWPATLVQPVGSPLSLECTVEGTSNPNLYWYRQAAGRGLQLLFYSVGIGQISSEVPQNLSASRPQDRQFILSSKKLLLSDSGFYLCASAGRPLYGQYFGPGTRLTVT.

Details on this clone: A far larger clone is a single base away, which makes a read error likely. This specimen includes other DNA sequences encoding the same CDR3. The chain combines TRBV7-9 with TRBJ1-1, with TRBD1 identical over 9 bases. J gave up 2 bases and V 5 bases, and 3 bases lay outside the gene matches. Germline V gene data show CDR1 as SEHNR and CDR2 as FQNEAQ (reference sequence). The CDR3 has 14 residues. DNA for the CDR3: TGTGCCAGCAGCGTGACAGGGGGTAACACTGAAGCTTTCTTT. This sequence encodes CASSVTGGNTEAFF.

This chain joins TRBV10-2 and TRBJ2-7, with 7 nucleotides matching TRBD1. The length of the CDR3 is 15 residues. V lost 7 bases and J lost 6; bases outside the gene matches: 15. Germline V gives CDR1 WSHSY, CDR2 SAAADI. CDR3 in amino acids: CASKHDREYSFEQYF. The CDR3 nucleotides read TGCGCCAGCAAACACGACAGGGAGTATAGTTTCGAGCAGTACTTC.

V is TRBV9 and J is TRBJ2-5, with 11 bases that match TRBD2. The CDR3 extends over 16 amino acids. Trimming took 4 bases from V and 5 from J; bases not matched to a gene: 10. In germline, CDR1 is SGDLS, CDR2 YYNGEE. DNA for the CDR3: TGTGCCAGCAGCCCCGCAATAGCGGGAGGGATGGAGACCCAGTACTTC. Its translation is CASSPAIAGGMETQYF.

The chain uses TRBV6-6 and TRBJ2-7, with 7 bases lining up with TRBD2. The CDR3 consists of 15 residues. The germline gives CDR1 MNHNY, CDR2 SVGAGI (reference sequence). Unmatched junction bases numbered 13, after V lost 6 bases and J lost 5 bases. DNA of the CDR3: TGTGCCAGCAGCCCTAAAGGGCGGGAGTCCAACGAGCAGTACTTC. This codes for CASSPKGRESNEQYF.

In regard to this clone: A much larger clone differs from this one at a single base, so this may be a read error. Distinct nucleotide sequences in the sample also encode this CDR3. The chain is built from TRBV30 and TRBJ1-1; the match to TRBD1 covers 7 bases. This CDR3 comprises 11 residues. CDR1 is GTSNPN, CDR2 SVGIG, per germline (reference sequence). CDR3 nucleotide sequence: TGTGCCAGGAGTGCGGACAGGGAAGCTTTCTTT. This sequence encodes CARSADREAFF. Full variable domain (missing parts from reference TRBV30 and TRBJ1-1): SQTIHQWPATLVQPVGSPLSLECTVEGTSNPNLYWYRQAAGRGLQLLFYSVGIGQISSEVPQNLSASRPQDRQFILSSKKLLLSDSGFYLCARSADREAFFGQGTRLTVV.

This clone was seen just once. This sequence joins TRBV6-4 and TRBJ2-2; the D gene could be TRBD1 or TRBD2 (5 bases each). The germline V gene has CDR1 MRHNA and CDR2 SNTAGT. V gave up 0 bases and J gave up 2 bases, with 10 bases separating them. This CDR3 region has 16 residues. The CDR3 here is CASSDSRDGNTGELFF. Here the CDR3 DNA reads TGTGCCAGCAGTGACTCTCGGGACGGTAACACCGGGGAGCTGTTTTTT.

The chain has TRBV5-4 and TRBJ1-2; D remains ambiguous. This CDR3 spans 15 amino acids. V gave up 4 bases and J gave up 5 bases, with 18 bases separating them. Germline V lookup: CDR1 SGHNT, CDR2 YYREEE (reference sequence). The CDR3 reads CASSQDEGSSYGYTF. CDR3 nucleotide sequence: TGTGCCAGCAGCCAGGATGAGGGATCGTCGTATGGCTACACCTTC.

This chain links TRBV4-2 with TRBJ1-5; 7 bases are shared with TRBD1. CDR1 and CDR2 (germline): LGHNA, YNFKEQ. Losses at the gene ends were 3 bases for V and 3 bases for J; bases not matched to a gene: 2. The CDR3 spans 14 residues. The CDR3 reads CASSHGTVNQPQHF. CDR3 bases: TGTGCCAGCAGCCACGGGACAGTCAATCAGCCCCAGCATTTT.

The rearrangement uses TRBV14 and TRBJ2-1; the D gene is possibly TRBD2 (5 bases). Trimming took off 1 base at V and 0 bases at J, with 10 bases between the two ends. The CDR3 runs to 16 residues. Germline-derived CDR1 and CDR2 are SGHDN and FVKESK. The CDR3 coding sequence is TGTGCCAGCAGCCAAGGACGGGGAGACTCCTACAATGAGCAGTTCTTC. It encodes CASSQGRGDSYNEQFF.

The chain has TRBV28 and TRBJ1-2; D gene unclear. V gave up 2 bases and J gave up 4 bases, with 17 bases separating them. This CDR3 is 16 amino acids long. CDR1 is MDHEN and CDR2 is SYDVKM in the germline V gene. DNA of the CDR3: TGTGCCAGCAGTTTAAATTTGGCAGTCAACTCCTATGGCTACACCTTC. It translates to CASSLNLAVNSYGYTF.

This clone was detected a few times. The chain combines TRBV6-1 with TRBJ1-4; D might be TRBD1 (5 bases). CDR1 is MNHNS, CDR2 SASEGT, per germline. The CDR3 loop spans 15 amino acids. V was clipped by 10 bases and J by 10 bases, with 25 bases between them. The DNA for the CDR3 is TGTGCCATCTCCAGCCGTCAGGGTTCAATGGTAAAACTGTTTTTT. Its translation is CAISSRQGSMVKLFF.

In DNA form, the CDR3 reads TGTGCCAGAACGAGGATTTTTTCCTACGAGCAGTACTTC. Protein product: CARTRIFSYEQYF. The chain combines TRBV2 with TRBJ2-7; no definite D call. Trimming shortened V by 9 bases and J by 1 base, and 13 bases separated the two germline ends. The CDR3 is 13 amino acids. CDR1 is SNHLY, CDR2 FYNNEI, per germline.

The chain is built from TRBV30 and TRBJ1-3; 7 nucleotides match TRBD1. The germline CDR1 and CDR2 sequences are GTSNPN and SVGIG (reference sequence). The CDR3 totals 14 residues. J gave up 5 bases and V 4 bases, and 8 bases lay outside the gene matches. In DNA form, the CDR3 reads TGTGCCTGGAACCGGGACAGTAAGCGAAACACCATATATTTT. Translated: CAWNRDSKRNTIYF.

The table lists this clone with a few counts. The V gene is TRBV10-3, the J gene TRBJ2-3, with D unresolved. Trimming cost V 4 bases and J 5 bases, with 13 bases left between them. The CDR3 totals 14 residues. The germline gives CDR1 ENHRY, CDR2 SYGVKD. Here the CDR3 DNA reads TGTGCCATCAGTGCTAATCCTCTCGGAGATACGCAGTATTTT. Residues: CAISANPLGDTQYF.